This T cell receptor (beta chain) was captured in a study of blood T cell repertoires in COVID-19. Adults between about 18 and 95 years of age took part from 24 US areas. Participant reports of clinical history set cohort assignment. In the authors' workflow: From reference gene primer amplification, estimates of nucleated cell counts were derived. Assay used: immunoSEQ multiplex PCR; TCRdb lists only in-frame clones, some missing. That table is the source of V, J and clone size, and D and trimming were worked out from the DNA. Altogether roughly 420,000 clones are present, approximately 90% being singletons, with the ten largest covering around 0.91%. V lost 2 bases and J lost 5, with 10 bases in between. The CDR3 covers 14 residues. The germline V gene has CDR1 MRHNA and CDR2 SNTAGT.

The gene calls are TRBV6-4 and TRBJ2-1; a weak D match, TRBD2 (6 bases). The sequence came from a woman aged 30 to 39 with acute COVID-19. Input material: PBMCs or T cells enriched from blood (not recorded which). The CDR3 coding sequence is TGTGCCAGCAGTGACGCCGCGGGGAACAATGAGCAGTTCTTC. Residues: CASSDAAGNNEQFF.